This T cell receptor (beta chain) was recovered during a study of blood T cell repertoires in COVID-19. Study at large: The United States, Italy and Spain provided the acute and convalescent COVID-19 samples. Sources were T cells, B-cell-depleted T cells, or PBMCs; the material itself was cDNA or gDNA.

The CDR3 covers 16 residues. Germline CDR1 LGHDT, CDR2 YNNKEL (reference sequence). With V trimmed by 1 base and J by 3 bases, 5 bases remained unmatched. The method was immunoSEQ multiplex PCR; TCRdb's version includes in-frame clones alone and lacks a portion of them. This table holds hundreds of thousands of clones, approximately 90% found once. Sample: peripheral blood. The chain couples TRBV3-1 (or the pseudogene TRBV3-2) to TRBJ1-5; 8 nucleotides match TRBD1. This receptor was taken from a woman aged 18-29 years with acute or convalescent COVID-19. Here the CDR3 reads CASSQGTGRHNQPQHF. In DNA, the CDR3 is TGTGCCAGCAGCCAAGGGACAGGGCGTCACAATCAGCCCCAGCATTTT.